Included here is one T cell receptor beta chain sequence, with context. Trimming cost V 5 bases and J 1 base, with 14 bases left between them. There are 15 residues in the CDR3. CDR1 and CDR2 from the germline V gene are MNHEY and SVGEGT. The protocol was immunoSEQ multiplex PCR, while the TCRdb copy is restricted to in-frame clones and leaves out a portion. The sample records 85,000 to 95,000 clones, around 87% being singletons. The data stem from a study of blood T cell repertoires in COVID-19. Study details: The cDNA or gDNA used as material had been derived from T cells, B-cell-depleted T cells, or PBMCs.

The gene calls are TRBV6-2 or TRBV6-3 and TRBJ1-1; no firm D call. The TCR was taken from a human donor with acute or convalescent COVID-19. The donor label of this sample is uncertain. Material for sequencing was peripheral blood. The chain's CDR3 is CASSPPPERNTEAFF. In nucleotides, the CDR3 is TGTGCCAGCAGTCCACCCCCAGAAAGGAACACTGAAGCTTTCTTT.